This T cell receptor (beta chain) was retrieved from a study of vaccination and CD4 T cells after COVID-19. Study at large: From HCoV-229E, HCoV-OC43, HCoV-NL63 and SARS-CoV-2, overlapping spike peptides were used to stimulate the cells.

The V end lost 5 bases, the J end lost 9 bases, and 11 bases lay between the germline ends. The CDR3 covers 12 residues. CDR1 is SEHNR, CDR2 FQNEAQ, per germline (reference sequence). About this clonotype itself: What it binds is unknown.

As for treatment: roughly 10-day PBMC culture with coronavirus spike peptide pools or control peptides (ViraFEST assay). In the ViraFEST assay, peptide-pool expansion preceded TCR sequencing of expanded clonotypes. With the Oncomine TCR Beta short-read assay, DNA from cultured CD4+ T cells was sequenced. TCRdb reanalysed the PCR reads using MiXCR and keeps one entry per CDR3 protein. Among almost 20,000 distinct CDR3 sequences listed, 55% were seen once. The clonotype comes from a human donor who had recovered from COVID-19. This chain links TRBV7-9 with TRBJ2-1; D remains ambiguous. Sequenced material: CD4+ T cells from blood, cultured in vitro. CDR3 loop: CASSVRRSEQFF. Here the CDR3 DNA reads TGTGCCAGCAGCGTCCGTCGGAGTGAGCAGTTCTTC.